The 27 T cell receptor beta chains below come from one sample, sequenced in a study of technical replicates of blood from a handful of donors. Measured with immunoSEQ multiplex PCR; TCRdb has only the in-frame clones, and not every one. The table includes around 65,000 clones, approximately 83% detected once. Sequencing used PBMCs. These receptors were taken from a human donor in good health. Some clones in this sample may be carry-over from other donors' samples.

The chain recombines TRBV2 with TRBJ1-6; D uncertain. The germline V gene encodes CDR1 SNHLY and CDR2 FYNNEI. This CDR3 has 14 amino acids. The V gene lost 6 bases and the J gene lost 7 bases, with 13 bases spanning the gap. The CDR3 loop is CASSESGGNSPLHF. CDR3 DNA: TGTGCCAGCAGCGAATCGGGCGGGAATTCACCCCTCCACTTT.

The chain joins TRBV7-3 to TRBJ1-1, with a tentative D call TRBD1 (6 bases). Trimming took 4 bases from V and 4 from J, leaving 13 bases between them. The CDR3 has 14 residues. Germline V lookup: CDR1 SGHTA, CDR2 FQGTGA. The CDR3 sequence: CASSSGGPLTEAFF. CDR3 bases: TGTGCCAGCAGCTCGGGGGGGCCCCTCACTGAAGCTTTCTTT.

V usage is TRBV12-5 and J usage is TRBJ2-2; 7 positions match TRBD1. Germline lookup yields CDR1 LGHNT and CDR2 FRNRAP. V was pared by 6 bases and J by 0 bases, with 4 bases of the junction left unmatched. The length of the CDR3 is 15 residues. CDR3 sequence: CASGPGQPNTGELFF. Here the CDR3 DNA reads TGTGCTAGTGGCCCGGGACAGCCGAACACCGGGGAGCTGTTTTTT.

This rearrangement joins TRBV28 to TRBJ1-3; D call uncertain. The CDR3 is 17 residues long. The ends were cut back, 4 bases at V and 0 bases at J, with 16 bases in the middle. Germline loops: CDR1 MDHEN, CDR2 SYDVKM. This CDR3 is CASSSPAAGSSGNTIYF. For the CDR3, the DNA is TGTGCCAGCAGTTCCCCCGCTGCAGGTTCCTCTGGAAACACCATATATTTT. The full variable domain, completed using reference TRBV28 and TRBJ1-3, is DVKVTQSSRYLVKRTGEKVFLECVQDMDHENMFWYRQDPGLGLRLIYFSYDVKMKEKGDIPEGYSVSREKKERFSLILESASTNQTSMYLCASSSPAAGSSGNTIYFGEGSWLTVV.

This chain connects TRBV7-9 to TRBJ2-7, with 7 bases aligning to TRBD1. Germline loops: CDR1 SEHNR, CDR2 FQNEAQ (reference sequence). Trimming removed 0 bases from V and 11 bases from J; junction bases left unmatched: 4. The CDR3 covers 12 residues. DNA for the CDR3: TGTGCCAGCAGCTTAGCAGGGCAGGGGGAGTACTTC. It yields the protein CASSLAGQGEYF.

The CDR3 sequence is CASSLQGSSYNEQFF. CDR3 DNA sequence: TGTGCCAGCAGCTTACAGGGAAGCTCCTACAATGAGCAGTTCTTC. This chain connects TRBV7-9 to TRBJ2-1; D possibly corresponds to TRBD1 (5 bases). Trimming cost V 2 bases and J 0 bases, with 8 bases left between them. The CDR3 runs 15 residues. Germline CDR1 is SEHNR and CDR2 is FQNEAQ (reference sequence).

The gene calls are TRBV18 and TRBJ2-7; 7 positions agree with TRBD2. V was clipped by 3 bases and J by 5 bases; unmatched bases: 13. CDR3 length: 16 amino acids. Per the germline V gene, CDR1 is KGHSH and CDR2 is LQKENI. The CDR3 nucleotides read TGTGCCAGCTCACCGGGCAGCCCTACGGGGGGAAACGAGCAGTACTTC. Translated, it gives CASSPGSPTGGNEQYF.

The CDR3 DNA is TGTGCCAGCAGCTTAGCTAGCGGAGAGACCCAGTACTTC. It yields the protein CASSLASGETQYF. The chain is built from TRBV7-9 and TRBJ2-5, with a weak D call TRBD2 (6 bases). The CDR3 spans 13 residues. In germline, CDR1 is SEHNR, CDR2 FQNEAQ (reference sequence). V lost 0 bases and J 4 bases, leaving 6 bases between the germline ends.

The CDR3 nucleotides read TGCGCCAGCAGCCAAGAGACAGGGAGCTCCTATAATTCACCCCTCCACTTT. Translation: CASSQETGSSYNSPLHF. V is TRBV4-1 and J is TRBJ1-6, with 7 bases aligning to TRBD1. The CDR3 totals 17 residues. Per the germline V gene, CDR1 is MGHRA and CDR2 is YSYEKL. The V gene end was trimmed by 0 bases and the J gene end by 0 bases; junction bases not matched to a gene: 2.

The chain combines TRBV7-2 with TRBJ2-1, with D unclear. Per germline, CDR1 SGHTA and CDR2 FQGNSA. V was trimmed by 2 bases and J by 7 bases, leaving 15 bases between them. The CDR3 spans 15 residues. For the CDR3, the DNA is TGTGCCAGCAGCTTAAAAACCCCCGCCGCGAATGAGCAGTTCTTC. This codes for CASSLKTPAANEQFF.

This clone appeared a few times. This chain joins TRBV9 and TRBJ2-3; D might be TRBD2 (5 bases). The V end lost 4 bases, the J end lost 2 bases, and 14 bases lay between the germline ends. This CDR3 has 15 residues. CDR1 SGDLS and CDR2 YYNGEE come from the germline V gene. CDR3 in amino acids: CASSPGGRDTDTQYF. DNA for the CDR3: TGTGCCAGCAGCCCTGGTGGACGGGACACAGATACGCAGTATTTT.

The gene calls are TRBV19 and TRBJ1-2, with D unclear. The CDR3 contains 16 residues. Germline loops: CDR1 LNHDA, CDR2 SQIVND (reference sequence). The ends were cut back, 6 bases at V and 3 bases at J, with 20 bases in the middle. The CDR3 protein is CASSQSTVRRDYGYTF. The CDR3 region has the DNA TGTGCCAGTAGCCAGTCCACAGTGAGGAGGGACTATGGCTACACCTTC.

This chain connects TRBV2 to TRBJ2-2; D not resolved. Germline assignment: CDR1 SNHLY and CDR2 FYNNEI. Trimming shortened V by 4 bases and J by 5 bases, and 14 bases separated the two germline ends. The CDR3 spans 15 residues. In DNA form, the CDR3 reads TGTGCCAGCAGTGGGTCCGACTCTGGGACCGGGGAGCTGTTTTTT. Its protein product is CASSGSDSGTGELFF.

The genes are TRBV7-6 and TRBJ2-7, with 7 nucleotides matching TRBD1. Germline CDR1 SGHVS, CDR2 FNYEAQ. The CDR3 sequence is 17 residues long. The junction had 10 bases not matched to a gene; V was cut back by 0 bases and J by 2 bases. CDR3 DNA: TGTGCCAGCAGCTTAGCCCAACACAAAACAGGGGCCTACGAGCAGTACTTC. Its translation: CASSLAQHKTGAYEQYF.

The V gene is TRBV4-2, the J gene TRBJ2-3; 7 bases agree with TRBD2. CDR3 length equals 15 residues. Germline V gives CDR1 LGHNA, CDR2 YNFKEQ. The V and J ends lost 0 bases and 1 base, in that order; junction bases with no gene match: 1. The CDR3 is CASSQDAGGTDTQYF. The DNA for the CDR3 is TGTGCCAGCAGCCAAGACGCGGGGGGCACAGATACGCAGTATTTT.

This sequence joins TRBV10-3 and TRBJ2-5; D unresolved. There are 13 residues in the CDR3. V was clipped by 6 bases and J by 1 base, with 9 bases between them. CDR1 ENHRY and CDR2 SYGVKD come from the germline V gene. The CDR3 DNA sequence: TGTGCCATCAGGGGCAGCAGCCAAGAGACCCAGTACTTC. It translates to CAIRGSSQETQYF.

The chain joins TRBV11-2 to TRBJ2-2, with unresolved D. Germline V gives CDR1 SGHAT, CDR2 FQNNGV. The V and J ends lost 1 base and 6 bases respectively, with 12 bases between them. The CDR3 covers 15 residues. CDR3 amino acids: CASSLGRRLSGELFF. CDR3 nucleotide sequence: TGTGCCAGCAGCTTAGGTCGTCGTCTCTCCGGGGAGCTGTTTTTT.

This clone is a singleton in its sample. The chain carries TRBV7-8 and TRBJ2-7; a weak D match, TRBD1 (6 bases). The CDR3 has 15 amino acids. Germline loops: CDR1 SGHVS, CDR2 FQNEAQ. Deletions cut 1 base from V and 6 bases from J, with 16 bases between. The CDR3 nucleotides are TGTGCCAGCAGCTTAGTAAGGTGGGGGCAGGGCGAGCAGTACTTC. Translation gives CASSLVRWGQGEQYF.

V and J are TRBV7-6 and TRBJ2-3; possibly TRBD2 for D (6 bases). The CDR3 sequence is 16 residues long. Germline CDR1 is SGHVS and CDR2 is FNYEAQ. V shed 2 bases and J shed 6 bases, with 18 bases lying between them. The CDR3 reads CASSLTSGAPGDTQYF. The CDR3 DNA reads TGTGCCAGCAGCTTAACGTCGGGAGCTCCTGGGGATACGCAGTATTTT.

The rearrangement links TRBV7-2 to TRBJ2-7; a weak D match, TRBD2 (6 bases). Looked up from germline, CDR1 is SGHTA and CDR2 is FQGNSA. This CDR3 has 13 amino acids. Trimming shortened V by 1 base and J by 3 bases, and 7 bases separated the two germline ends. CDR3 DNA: TGTGCCAGCAGCTTAGGACTAGGCTACGAGCAGTACTTC. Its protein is CASSLGLGYEQYF. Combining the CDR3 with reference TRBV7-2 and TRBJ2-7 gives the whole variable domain GAGVSQSPSNKVTEKGKDVELRCDPISGHTALYWYRQSLGQGLEFLIYFQGNSAPDKSGLPSDRFSAERTGGSVSTLTIQRTQQEDSAVYLCASSLGLGYEQYFGPGTRLTVT.

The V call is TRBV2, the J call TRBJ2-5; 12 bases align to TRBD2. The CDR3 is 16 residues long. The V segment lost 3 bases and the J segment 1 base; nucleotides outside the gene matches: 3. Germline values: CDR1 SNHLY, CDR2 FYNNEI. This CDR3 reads CASSDTSGGIQETQYF. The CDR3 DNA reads TGTGCCAGCAGTGACACTAGCGGGGGGATCCAAGAGACCCAGTACTTC.

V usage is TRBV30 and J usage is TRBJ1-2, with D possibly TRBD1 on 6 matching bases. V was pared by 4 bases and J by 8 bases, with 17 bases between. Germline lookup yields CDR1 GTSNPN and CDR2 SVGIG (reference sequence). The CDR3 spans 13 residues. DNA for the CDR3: TGTGCCTGGACGATGGGGGCGCGAGAAGGCTACACCTTC. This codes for CAWTMGAREGYTF.

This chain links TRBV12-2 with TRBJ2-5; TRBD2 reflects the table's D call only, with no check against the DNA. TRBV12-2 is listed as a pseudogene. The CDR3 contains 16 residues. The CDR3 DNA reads TGTGCAAGTCGCTTGCCAGTTGGGGAGGGCCAAGAGACCCAGTACTTC. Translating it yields CASRLPVGEGQETQYF.

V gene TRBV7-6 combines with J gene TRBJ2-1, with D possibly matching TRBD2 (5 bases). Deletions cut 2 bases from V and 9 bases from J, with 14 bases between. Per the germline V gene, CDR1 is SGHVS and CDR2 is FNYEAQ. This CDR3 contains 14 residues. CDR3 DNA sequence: TGTGCCAGCAGCTTATCCCTAGCAAGTGCTGAGCAGTTCTTC. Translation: CASSLSLASAEQFF.

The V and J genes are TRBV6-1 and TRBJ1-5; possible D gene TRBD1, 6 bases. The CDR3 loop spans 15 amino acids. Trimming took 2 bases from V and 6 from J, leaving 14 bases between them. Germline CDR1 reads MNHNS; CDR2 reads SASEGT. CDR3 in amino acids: CASSEWSQGFQPQHF. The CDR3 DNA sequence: TGTGCCAGCAGTGAATGGTCACAGGGATTTCAGCCCCAGCATTTT.

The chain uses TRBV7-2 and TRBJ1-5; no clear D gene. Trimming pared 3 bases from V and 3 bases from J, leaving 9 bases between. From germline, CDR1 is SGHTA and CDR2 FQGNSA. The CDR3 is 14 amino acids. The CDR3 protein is CASSFTPFNQPQHF. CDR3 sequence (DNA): TGTGCCAGCAGCTTCACTCCTTTCAATCAGCCCCAGCATTTT.

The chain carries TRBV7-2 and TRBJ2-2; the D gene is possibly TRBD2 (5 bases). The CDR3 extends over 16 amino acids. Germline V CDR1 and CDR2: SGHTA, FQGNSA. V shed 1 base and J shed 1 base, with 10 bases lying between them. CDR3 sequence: CASSLVAGRNTGELFF. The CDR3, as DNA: TGTGCCAGCAGCTTAGTGGCGGGCAGGAACACCGGGGAGCTGTTTTTT.